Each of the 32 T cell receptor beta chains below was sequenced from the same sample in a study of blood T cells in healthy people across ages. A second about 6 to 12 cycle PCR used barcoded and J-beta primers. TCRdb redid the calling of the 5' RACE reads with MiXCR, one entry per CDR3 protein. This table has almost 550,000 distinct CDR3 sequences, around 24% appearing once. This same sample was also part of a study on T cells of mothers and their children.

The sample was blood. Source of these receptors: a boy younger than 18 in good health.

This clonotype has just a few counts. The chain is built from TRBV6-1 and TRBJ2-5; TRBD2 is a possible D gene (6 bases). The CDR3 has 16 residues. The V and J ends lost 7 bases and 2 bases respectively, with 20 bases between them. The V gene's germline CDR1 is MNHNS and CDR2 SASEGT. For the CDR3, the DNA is TGTGCCAGCAACCCGGGAGCAATTGACTTTCAAGAGACCCAGTACTTC. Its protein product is CASNPGAIDFQETQYF.

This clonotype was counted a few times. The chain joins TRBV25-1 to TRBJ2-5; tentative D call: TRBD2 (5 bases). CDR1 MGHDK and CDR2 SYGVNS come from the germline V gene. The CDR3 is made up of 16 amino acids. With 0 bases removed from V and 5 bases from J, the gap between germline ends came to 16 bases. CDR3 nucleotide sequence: TGTGCCAGCAGTGAATATATAGTCCCATCGGGGGAGACCCAGTACTTC. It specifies CASSEYIVPSGETQYF.

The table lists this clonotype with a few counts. The CDR3 spells CASSDRRATDTQYF. The CDR3, as DNA: TGTGCCAGCAGTGACCGCAGGGCCACAGATACGCAGTATTTT. The J gene is TRBJ2-3, the V gene TRBV6-5; TRBD1 is a possible D gene (5 bases). This CDR3 has 14 residues. Germline V gene lookup returns CDR1 MNHEY and CDR2 SVGAGI. V lost 5 bases and J lost 2, with 11 bases in between.

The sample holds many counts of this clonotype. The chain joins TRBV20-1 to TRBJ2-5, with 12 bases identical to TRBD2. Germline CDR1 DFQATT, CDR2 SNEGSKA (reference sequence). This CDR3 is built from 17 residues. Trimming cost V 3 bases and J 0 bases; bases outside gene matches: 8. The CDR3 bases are TGCAGTGCTAGTCCCCTAGCGGGGGGGCTGAACCAAGAGACCCAGTACTTC. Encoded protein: CSASPLAGGLNQETQYF.

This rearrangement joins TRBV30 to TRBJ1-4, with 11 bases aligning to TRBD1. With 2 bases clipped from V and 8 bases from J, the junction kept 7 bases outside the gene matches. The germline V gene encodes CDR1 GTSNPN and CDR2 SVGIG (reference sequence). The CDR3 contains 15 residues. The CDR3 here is CAWSPPGTGGEKLFF. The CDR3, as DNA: TGTGCCTGGAGTCCCCCGGGGACAGGGGGAGAAAAACTGTTTTTT.

The CDR3 protein is CSVLAGGTDTQYF. CDR3 DNA: TGCAGCGTTTTAGCGGGGGGCACAGATACGCAGTATTTT. This chain joins TRBV29-1 and TRBJ2-3; 9 nucleotides match TRBD2. There are 13 residues in the CDR3. The J segment lost 1 base and the V segment lost 5 bases, leaving 1 base of the junction unmatched. Germline values: CDR1 SQVTM, CDR2 ANQGSEA.

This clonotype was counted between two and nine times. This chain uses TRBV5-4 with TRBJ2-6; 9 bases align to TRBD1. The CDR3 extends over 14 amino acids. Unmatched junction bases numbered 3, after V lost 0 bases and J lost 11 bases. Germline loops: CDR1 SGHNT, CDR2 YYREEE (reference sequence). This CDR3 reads CASSLGDREHVLTF. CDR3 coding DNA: TGTGCCAGCAGCTTGGGGGACAGGGAACACGTCCTGACTTTC. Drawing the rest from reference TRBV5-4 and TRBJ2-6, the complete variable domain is ETGVTQSPTHLIKTRGQQVTLRCSSQSGHNTVSWYQQALGQGPQFIFQYYREEENGRGNFPPRFSGLQFPNYSSELNVNALELDDSALYLCASSLGDREHVLTFGAGSRLTVL.

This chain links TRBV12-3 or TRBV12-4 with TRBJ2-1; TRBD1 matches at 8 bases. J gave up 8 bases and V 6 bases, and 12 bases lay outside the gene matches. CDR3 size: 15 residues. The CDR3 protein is CASSPGQGISDEQFF. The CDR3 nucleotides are TGTGCCAGCAGCCCTGGACAGGGTATCTCCGATGAGCAGTTCTTC.

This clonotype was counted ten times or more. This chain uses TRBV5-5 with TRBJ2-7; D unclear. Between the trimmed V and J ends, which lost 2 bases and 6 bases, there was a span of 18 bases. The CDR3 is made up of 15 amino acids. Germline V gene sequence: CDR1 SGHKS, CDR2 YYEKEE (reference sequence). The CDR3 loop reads CASSFNILPPVEQYF. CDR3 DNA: TGTGCCAGCAGCTTCAACATCCTACCCCCCGTCGAGCAGTACTTC.

The CDR3 protein is CASSPGTGVAKNIQYF. Written as DNA, the CDR3 is TGTGCCAGCAGCCCGGGGACGGGGGTAGCCAAAAACATTCAGTACTTC. The rearrangement joins TRBV9 to TRBJ2-4; the D gene is possibly TRBD2 (6 bases). Germline CDR1 is SGDLS and CDR2 is YYNGEE. The CDR3 contains 16 residues. The V end lost 4 bases, the J end lost 0 bases, and 14 bases lay between the germline ends.

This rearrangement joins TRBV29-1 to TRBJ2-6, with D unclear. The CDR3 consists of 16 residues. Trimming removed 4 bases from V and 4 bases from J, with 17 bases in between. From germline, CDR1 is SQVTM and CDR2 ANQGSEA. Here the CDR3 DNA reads TGCAGCGTTGGATTAGCCGGATCAGCAGGGGCCAACGTCCTGACTTTC. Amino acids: CSVGLAGSAGANVLTF.

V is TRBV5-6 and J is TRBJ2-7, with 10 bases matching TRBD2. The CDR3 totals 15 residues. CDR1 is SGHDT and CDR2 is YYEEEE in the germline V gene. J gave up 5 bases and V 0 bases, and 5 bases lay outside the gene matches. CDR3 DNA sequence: TGTGCCAGCAGCTTGGGGGCTAGCGGGAGCGACGAGCAGTACTTC. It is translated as CASSLGASGSDEQYF.

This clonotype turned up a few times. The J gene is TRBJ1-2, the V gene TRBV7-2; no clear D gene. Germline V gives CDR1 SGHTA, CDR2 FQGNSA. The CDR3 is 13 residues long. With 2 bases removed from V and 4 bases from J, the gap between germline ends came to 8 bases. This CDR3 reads CASSLTALYGYTF. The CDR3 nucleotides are TGTGCCAGCAGCTTAACGGCGCTCTATGGCTACACCTTC.

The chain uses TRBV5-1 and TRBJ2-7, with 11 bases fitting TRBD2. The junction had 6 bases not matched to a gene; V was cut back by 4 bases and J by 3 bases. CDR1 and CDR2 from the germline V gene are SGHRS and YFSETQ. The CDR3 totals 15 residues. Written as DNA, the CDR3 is TGCGCCAGCAGCCCAGATAGCGGGAGGGACTACGAGCAGTACTTC. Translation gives CASSPDSGRDYEQYF. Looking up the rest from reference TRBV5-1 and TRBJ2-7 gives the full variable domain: KAGVTQTPRYLIKTRGQQVTLSCSPISGHRSVSWYQQTPGQGLQFLFEYFSETQRNKGNFPGRFSGRQFSNSRSEMNVSTLELGDSALYLCASSPDSGRDYEQYFGPGTRLTVT.

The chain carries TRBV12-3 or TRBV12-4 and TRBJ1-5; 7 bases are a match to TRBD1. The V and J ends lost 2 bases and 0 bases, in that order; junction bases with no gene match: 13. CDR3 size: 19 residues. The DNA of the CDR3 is TGTGCCAGCAGTTTACGTGCGGGTAGGGGGCGAAATAGCAATCAGCCCCAGCATTTT. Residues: CASSLRAGRGRNSNQPQHF.

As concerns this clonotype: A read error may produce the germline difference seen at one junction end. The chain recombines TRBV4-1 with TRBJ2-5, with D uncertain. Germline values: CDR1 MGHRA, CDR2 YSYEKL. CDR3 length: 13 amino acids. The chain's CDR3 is CTSSQSYQETQYF. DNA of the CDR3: TGCACCAGCAGCCAATCATACCAAGAGACCCAGTACTTC.

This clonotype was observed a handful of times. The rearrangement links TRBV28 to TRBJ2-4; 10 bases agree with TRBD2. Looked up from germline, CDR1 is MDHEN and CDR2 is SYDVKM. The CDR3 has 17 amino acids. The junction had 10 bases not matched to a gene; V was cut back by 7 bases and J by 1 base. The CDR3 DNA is TGTGCCAGCAACCCAAAGCGGGAGGGGTTGGCCAAAAACATTCAGTACTTC. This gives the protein CASNPKREGLAKNIQYF. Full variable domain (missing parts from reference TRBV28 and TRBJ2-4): DVKVTQSSRYLVKRTGEKVFLECVQDMDHENMFWYRQDPGLGLRLIYFSYDVKMKEKGDIPEGYSVSREKKERFSLILESASTNQTSMYLCASNPKREGLAKNIQYFGAGTRLSVL.

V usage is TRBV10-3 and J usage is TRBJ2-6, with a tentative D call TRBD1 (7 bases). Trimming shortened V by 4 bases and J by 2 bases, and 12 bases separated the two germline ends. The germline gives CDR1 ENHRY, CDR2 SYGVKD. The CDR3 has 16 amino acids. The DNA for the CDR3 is TGTGCCATCAGTGGTGGGGGGACAGCTGGGGCCAACGTCCTGACTTTC. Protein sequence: CAISGGGTAGANVLTF.

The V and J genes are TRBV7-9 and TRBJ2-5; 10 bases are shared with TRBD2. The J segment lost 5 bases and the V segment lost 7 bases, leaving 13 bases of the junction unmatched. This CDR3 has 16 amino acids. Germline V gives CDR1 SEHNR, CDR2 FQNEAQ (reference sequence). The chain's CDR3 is CASTNGGLAGDETQYF. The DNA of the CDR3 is TGTGCCAGCACCAATGGGGGGCTAGCGGGAGACGAGACCCAGTACTTC. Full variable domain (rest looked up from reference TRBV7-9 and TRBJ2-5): DTGVSQNPRHKITKRGQNVTFRCDPISEHNRLYWYRQTLGQGPEFLTYFQNEAQLEKSRLLSDRFSAERPKGSFSTLEIQRTEQGDSAMYLCASTNGGLAGDETQYFGPGTRLLVL.

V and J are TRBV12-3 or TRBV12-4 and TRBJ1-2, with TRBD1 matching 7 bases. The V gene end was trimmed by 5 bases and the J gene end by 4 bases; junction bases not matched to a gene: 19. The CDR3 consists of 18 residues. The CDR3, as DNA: TGTGCCAGCAGTCCTACTTTATACAGGGGTAGTGCCGTCTATGGCTACACCTTC. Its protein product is CASSPTLYRGSAVYGYTF.

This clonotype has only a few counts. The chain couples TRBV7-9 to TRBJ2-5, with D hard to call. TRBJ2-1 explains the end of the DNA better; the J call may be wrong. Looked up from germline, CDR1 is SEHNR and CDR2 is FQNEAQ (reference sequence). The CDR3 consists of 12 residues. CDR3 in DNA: TGTGCCAGCAGCTTCCCTGGTAATGAGCAGTTCTTC. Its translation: CASSFPGNEQFF.

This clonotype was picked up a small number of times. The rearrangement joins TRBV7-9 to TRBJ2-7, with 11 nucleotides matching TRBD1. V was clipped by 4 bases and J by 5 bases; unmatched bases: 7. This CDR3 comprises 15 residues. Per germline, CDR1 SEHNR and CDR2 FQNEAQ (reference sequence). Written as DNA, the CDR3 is TGTGCCAGCAGCTCATGGACAGGGGGCGAGGACGAGCAGTACTTC. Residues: CASSSWTGGEDEQYF.

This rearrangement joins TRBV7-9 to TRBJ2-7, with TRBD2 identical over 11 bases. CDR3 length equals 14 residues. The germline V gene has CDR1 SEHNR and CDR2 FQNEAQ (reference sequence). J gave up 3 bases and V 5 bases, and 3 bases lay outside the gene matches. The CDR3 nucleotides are TGTGCCAGCAGCCCTAGCGGGGGGCTCTACGAGCAGTACTTC. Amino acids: CASSPSGGLYEQYF.

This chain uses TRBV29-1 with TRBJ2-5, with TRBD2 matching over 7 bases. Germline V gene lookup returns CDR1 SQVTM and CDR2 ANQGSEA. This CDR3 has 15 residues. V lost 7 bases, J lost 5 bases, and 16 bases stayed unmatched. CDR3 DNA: TGCAGCGCTGATGGGAGGGCGCGGGTCGAGGAGACCCAGTACTTC. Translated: CSADGRARVEETQYF.

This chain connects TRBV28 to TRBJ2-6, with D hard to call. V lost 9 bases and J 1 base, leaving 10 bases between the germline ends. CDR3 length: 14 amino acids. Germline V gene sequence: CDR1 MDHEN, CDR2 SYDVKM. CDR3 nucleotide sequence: TGTGCCAGTCATAGGTCATCTGGGGCCAACGTCCTGACTTTC. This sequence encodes CASHRSSGANVLTF.

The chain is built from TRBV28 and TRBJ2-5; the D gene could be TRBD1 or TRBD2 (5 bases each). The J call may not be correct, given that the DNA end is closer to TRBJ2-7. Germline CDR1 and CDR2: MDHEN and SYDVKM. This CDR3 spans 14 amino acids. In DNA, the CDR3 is TGTGCCAGCAGTCTACGGGGCAAATCCTACGAGCAGTACTTC. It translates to CASSLRGKSYEQYF.

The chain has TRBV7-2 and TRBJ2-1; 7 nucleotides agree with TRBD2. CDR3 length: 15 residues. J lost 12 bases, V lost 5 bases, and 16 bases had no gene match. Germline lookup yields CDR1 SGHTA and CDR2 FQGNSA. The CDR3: CASSMGTTSRYGQFF. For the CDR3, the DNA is TGTGCCAGCAGCATGGGGACTACTTCACGCTATGGGCAGTTCTTC.

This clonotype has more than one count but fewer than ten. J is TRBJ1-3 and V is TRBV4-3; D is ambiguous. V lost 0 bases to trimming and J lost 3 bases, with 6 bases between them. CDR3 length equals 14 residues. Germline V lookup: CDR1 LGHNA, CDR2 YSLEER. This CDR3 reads CASSQDFLGNTIYF. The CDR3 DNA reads TGCGCCAGCAGCCAAGACTTTCTTGGAAACACCATATATTTT.

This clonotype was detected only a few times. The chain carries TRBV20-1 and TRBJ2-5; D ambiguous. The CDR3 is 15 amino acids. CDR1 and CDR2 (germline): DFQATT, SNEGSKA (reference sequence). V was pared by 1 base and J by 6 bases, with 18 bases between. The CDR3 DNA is TGCAGTGCTAGAGGAGGTAGGGTTTTCAGAAAGACCCAGTACTTC. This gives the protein CSARGGRVFRKTQYF.

The CDR3 nucleotides are TGTGCCAGCAGCTCACAGGGGTCTCTCCACGAGCAGTACTTC. Amino acids: CASSSQGSLHEQYF. The chain has TRBV28 and TRBJ2-5; 7 bases map to TRBD1. The closer fit of TRBJ2-7 to the DNA end suggests the J call may be wrong. The germline V gene has CDR1 MDHEN and CDR2 SYDVKM. This CDR3 spans 14 amino acids.

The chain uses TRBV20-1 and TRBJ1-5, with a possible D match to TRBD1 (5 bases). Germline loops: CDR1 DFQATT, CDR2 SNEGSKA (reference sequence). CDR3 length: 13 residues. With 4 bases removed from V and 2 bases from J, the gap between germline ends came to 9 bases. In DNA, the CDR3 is TGCAGTGCTACCACAGGTGGCAATCAGCCCCAGCATTTT. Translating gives CSATTGGNQPQHF.

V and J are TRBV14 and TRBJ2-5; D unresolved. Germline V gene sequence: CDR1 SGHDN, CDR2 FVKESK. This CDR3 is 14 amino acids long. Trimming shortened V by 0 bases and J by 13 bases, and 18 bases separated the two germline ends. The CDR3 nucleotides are TGTGCCAGCAGCCAAGATGTTACGACTTCGCCTCGGTACTTC. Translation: CASSQDVTTSPRYF.